This T cell receptor (beta chain) was identified during a study of identical twins. This clonotype appeared a few times. V was pared by 0 bases and J by 4 bases, with 5 bases of the junction left unmatched. Germline V gene lookup returns CDR1 DFQATT and CDR2 SNEGSKA (reference sequence). CDR3 length: 15 amino acids. A universal primer site arose from template switching, and cDNA bore unique molecular identifiers. TCRdb re-called the 5' RACE reads with MiXCR, one entry per CDR3 protein. The profile covers around 300,000 distinct CDR3 sequences, with about 8% appearing a single time and over 2% taken by the ten largest. This same sample was also taken into another study, of yellow fever vaccine responses in identical twins.

The sample was memory (CD45RO+) T cells sorted from blood. The chain links TRBV20-1 to TRBJ2-5; TRBD2 agrees at 10 bases. The sequence derives from a woman younger than 35 in good health. Written as DNA, the CDR3 is TGCAGTGCTAGAGATCTAGCGGGAGCAGCAGAGACCCAGTACTTC. Translated, it gives CSARDLAGAAETQYF.